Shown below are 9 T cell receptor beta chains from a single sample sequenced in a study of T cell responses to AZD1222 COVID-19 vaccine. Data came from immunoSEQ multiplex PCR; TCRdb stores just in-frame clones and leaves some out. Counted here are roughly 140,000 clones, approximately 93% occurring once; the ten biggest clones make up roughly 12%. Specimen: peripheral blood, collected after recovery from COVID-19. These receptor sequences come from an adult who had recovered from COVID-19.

The CDR3 region has the DNA TGTGCCAGCAGTACTAGCGGACTTAGCACAGATACGCAGTATTTT. It specifies CASSTSGLSTDTQYF. This rearrangement joins TRBV11-3 to TRBJ2-3, with 8 nucleotides matching TRBD2. Germline V gives CDR1 SGHNT, CDR2 YENEEA. V shed 6 bases, J shed 0 bases, and the junction held 5 bases outside the gene matches. CDR3 length: 15 residues.

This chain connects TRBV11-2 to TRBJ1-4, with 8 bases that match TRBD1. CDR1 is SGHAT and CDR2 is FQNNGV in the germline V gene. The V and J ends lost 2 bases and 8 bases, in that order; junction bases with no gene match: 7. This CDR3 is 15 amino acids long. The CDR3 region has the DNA TGTGCCAGCAGCTTATGGACAGGGTTGAGGGAAAAACTGTTTTTT. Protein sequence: CASSLWTGLREKLFF.

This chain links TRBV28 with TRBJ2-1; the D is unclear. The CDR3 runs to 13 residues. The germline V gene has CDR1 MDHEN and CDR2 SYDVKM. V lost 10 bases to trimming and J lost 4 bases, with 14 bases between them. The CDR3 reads CATHGADYNEQFF. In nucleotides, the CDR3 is TGTGCCACACACGGTGCGGATTACAATGAGCAGTTCTTC.

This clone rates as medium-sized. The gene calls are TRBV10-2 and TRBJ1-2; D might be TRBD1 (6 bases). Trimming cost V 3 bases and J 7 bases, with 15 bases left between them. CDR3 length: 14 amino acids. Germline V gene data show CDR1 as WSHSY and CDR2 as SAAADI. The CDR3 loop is CASSEAGGGSGYTF. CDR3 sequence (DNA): TGCGCCAGCAGTGAAGCGGGGGGCGGGAGTGGCTACACCTTC.

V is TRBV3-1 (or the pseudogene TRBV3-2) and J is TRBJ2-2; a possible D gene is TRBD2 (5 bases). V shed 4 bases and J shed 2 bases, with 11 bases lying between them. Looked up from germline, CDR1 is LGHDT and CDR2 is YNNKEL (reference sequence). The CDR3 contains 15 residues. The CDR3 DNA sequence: TGTGCCAGCAGCCCTAGGACTCTCAACACCGGGGAGCTGTTTTTT. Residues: CASSPRTLNTGELFF.

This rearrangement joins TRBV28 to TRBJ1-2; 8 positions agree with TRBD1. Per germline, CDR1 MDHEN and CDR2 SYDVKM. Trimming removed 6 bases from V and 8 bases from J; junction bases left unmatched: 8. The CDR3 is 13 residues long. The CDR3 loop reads CASRAGQGYGYTF. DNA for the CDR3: TGTGCCAGCAGGGCCGGACAGGGCTACGGCTACACCTTC.

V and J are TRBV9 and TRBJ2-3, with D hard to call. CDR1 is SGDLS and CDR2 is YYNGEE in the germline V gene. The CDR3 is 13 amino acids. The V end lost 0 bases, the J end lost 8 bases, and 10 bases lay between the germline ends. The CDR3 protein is CASSVDDGGTQYF. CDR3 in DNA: TGTGCCAGCAGCGTAGATGACGGTGGTACGCAGTATTTT.

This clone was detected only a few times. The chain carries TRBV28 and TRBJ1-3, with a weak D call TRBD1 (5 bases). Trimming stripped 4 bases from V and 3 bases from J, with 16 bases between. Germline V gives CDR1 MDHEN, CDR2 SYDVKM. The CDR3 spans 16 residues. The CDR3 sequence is CASSSPFRGSGNTIYF. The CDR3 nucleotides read TGTGCCAGCAGTTCCCCATTTCGGGGGAGTGGAAACACCATATATTTT.

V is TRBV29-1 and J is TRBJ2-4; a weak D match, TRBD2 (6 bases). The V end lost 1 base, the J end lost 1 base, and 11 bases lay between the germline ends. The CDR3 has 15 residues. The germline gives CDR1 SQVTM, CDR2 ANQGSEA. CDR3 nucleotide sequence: TGCAGCGTTGAAGTGTTTGGGGGGGCCAAAAACATTCAGTACTTC. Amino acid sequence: CSVEVFGGAKNIQYF.